This T cell receptor (beta chain) was recovered during a study of shared clonotypes between healthy human individuals. Whole-study context: CD4 naive cells filled three plates per donor, CD4 memory three, CD8 naive two and CD8 memory one.

The naive CD8 fraction comprised CD45RO-negative cells positively selected for CCR7 and excluded terminally differentiated effector memory CD45RA+ cells. Nashville, Tennessee was home to all donors, each a Caucasian adult. This clone was counted between two and nine times. Its antigen is as yet unknown. In the authors' methods: ImmunoSEQ junction-only sequences lacked quality scores, so their filtering differed. Sequencing used immunoSEQ multiplex PCR; TCRdb keeps in-frame clones, though not all of them. That table furnishes V, J and clone size, whereas the DNA furnished D and trimming. The sample carries just over 2,000,000 clones, about 95% recorded once. This CDR3 region has 17 residues. With 2 bases clipped from V and 1 base from J, the junction kept 8 bases outside the gene matches. Germline CDR1 is SEHNR and CDR2 is FQNEAQ (reference sequence). The study's findings and limits: Memory subsets generally showed lower estimated richness than naive subsets.

The source material was naive CD8+ T cells sorted from blood. The chain couples TRBV7-9 to TRBJ1-5; 7 nucleotides align to TRBD1. The TCR comes from a man between 18 and 35 years old in good health. The chain's CDR3 is CASSLSPGQASNQPQHF. CDR3 in DNA: TGTGCCAGCAGCTTAAGTCCTGGACAGGCGAGCAATCAGCCCCAGCATTTT.